Following are 10 T cell receptor beta chains from one sample sequenced in a study of PD-1 blockade in classical Hodgkin lymphoma. After autologous stem cell transplantation all patients relapsed, and prior brentuximab vedotin exposure differed between cohorts. Libraries were prepared by immunoSEQ multiplex PCR; TCRdb keeps only in-frame clonotypes and omits some of them. The top ten clones hold about 14% of a sample with some 40,000 clones, 60% to 80% of them seen once. Here the sequenced sample was peripheral blood mononuclear cells (PBMCs), taken before the second cycle of nivolumab. The receptors come from a human donor with classical Hodgkin lymphoma.

The chain links TRBV11-3 to TRBJ1-3; maybe TRBD1 (6 bases). Per the germline V gene, CDR1 is SGHNT and CDR2 is YENEEA. This CDR3 contains 16 residues. Between the trimmed V and J ends, which lost 4 bases and 4 bases, there was a span of 17 bases. CDR3 loop: CASSSPWGALGNTIYF. The CDR3 DNA follows: TGTGCCAGCAGCTCTCCATGGGGGGCGCTCGGAAACACCATATATTTT.

The chain links TRBV7-2 to TRBJ2-1; unclear D gene. Germline V gives CDR1 SGHTA, CDR2 FQGNSA. This CDR3 is built from 16 residues. The V end lost 3 bases, the J end lost 7 bases, and 19 bases lay between the germline ends. The CDR3 DNA reads TGTGCCAGCAGCTTCCTAGGGTCGTTCAGCGTTAATGAGCAGTTCTTC. It specifies CASSFLGSFSVNEQFF. The complete variable domain, with remaining parts taken from reference TRBV7-2 and TRBJ2-1, reads GAGVSQSPSNKVTEKGKDVELRCDPISGHTALYWYRQSLGQGLEFLIYFQGNSAPDKSGLPSDRFSAERTGGSVSTLTIQRTQQEDSAVYLCASSFLGSFSVNEQFFGPGTRLTVL.

The chain carries TRBV5-1 and TRBJ2-7; D perhaps matches TRBD2 (7 bases). The germline V gene has CDR1 SGHRS and CDR2 YFSETQ. CDR3 length: 17 residues. The ends were cut back, 4 bases at V and 0 bases at J, with 20 bases in the middle. CDR3 nucleotides: TGCGCCAGCAGCATCATGGCTTACGGGGGGCCCTCCTACGAGCAGTACTTC. It encodes CASSIMAYGGPSYEQYF. Looking up the rest from reference TRBV5-1 and TRBJ2-7 gives the full variable domain: KAGVTQTPRYLIKTRGQQVTLSCSPISGHRSVSWYQQTPGQGLQFLFEYFSETQRNKGNFPGRFSGRQFSNSRSEMNVSTLELGDSALYLCASSIMAYGGPSYEQYFGPGTRLTVT.

V usage is TRBV29-1 and J usage is TRBJ1-1; tentative D call: TRBD1 (5 bases). With 7 bases removed from V and 4 bases from J, the gap between germline ends came to 13 bases. There are 12 residues in the CDR3. CDR1 SQVTM and CDR2 ANQGSEA come from the germline V gene. The CDR3 here is CSGSLQGTEAFF. CDR3 coding DNA: TGCAGCGGATCGTTGCAGGGCACTGAAGCTTTCTTT.

This clone was found a few times. Within the sample, other DNA sequences also encode this same CDR3. The chain uses TRBV15 and TRBJ2-2; tentative D call: TRBD2 (6 bases). The germline gives CDR1 LNHNV, CDR2 YYDKDF (reference sequence). The V gene lost 0 bases and the J gene lost 2 bases, with 10 bases spanning the gap. The CDR3 is 16 residues long. The CDR3 reads CATSREAGSNTGELFF. CDR3 in DNA: TGTGCCACCAGCAGAGAGGCGGGGAGTAACACCGGGGAGCTGTTTTTT.

The genes are TRBV5-1 and TRBJ2-7, with no clear D. This CDR3 has 14 residues. Trimming left V 4 bases short and J 5 bases short, with 16 bases between. Germline V gene data show CDR1 as SGHRS and CDR2 as YFSETQ. The CDR3 sequence is CASSLWTTIDEQYF. The CDR3, as DNA: TGCGCCAGCAGCCTTTGGACCACGATCGACGAGCAGTACTTC.

This clone was detected once. The V call is TRBV10-3, the J call TRBJ1-3, with unresolved D. The V gene's germline CDR1 is ENHRY and CDR2 SYGVKD. The CDR3 is made up of 17 amino acids. V was shortened by 6 bases and J by 1 base, with 19 bases between the two germline ends. As DNA, the CDR3 is TGTGCCATCAGCGGACGGGCAGGCGATTTATCTGGAAACACCATATATTTT. Translated, it gives CAISGRAGDLSGNTIYF.

V and J are TRBV4-2 and TRBJ1-2, with unresolved D. Germline loops: CDR1 LGHNA, CDR2 YNFKEQ. The CDR3 has 15 residues. V was trimmed by 0 bases and J by 3 bases, leaving 11 bases between them. The DNA for the CDR3 is TGTGCCAGCAGCCAAGATAATAGCAGAGACTATGGCTACACCTTC. Translated: CASSQDNSRDYGYTF.

The chain is built from TRBV4-1 and TRBJ1-3; D unclear. The CDR3 extends over 15 amino acids. Per germline, CDR1 MGHRA and CDR2 YSYEKL. The V end lost 0 bases, the J end lost 2 bases, and 8 bases lay between the germline ends. The CDR3 region is CASSQDPAAGNTIYF. The CDR3, as DNA: TGCGCCAGCAGCCAAGATCCGGCAGCTGGAAACACCATATATTTT.

The chain carries TRBV18 and TRBJ2-2; tentative D call: TRBD1 (6 bases). Germline values: CDR1 KGHSH, CDR2 LQKENI. This CDR3 contains 18 residues. Between the trimmed V and J ends, which lost 4 bases and 1 base, there was a span of 19 bases. CDR3 sequence: CASSLSLQAGENTGELFF. The CDR3 DNA is TGTGCCAGCTCACTATCGCTGCAGGCAGGGGAGAACACCGGGGAGCTGTTTTTT.